This T cell receptor (beta chain) stems from a study of T cells after yellow fever vaccination. Study summary: Each low-cell-number fraction was prepared by means of SMART-Seq v4 Ultra Low Input.

TCR cDNA was made by 5'RACE template switching, adding a universal primer site and UMIs. Using its own MiXCR run on the 5' RACE reads, TCRdb lists one record per CDR3 protein. The data hold around 550,000 distinct CDR3 sequences, with under 25% observed a single time. CDR1 is SGHVS and CDR2 is FQNEAQ in the germline V gene. This CDR3 comprises 16 residues. The ends lost 1 base at V and 3 bases at J; junction bases unmatched: 7. The chain combines TRBV7-8 with TRBJ2-7; the match to TRBD2 covers 9 bases. The sequence came from a man aged 25-45 years who received the YFV17D yellow fever vaccine. Sequenced material: PBMCs, taken 15 days after the yellow fever booster vaccination. The CDR3 is CASSLGRLADRYEQYF. CDR3 bases: TGTGCCAGCAGCTTAGGGAGACTAGCGGACCGCTACGAGCAGTACTTC.